The sequence of this T cell receptor (beta chain) was determined in a study of blood T cell repertoires in COVID-19. Turning to the study itself: In each case, the material was cDNA or gDNA derived from T cells, B-cell-depleted T cells, or PBMCs.

Authors' methods: Amplification with reference gene primers provided the estimates of nucleated cell counts. Assay used: immunoSEQ multiplex PCR; TCRdb lists only in-frame clones, some missing. The V and J calls and the clone size are those of that table, but D and trimming were determined from the DNA. Among approximately 250,000 clones listed, approximately 86% were seen once. This clonotype originated in a woman in her 70s with COVID-19, enrolled during active disease. The sequenced material came from peripheral blood.

The CDR3 bases are TGTGCCAGCAGTTGGGAACAGGCCTACAATGAGCAGTTCTTC. It encodes CASSWEQAYNEQFF. The genes are TRBV28 and TRBJ2-1; tentatively, D is TRBD1 (5 bases). The V end was cut by 4 bases, the J end by 2 bases, with 9 bases between. The germline V gene encodes CDR1 MDHEN and CDR2 SYDVKM. There are 14 residues in the CDR3.